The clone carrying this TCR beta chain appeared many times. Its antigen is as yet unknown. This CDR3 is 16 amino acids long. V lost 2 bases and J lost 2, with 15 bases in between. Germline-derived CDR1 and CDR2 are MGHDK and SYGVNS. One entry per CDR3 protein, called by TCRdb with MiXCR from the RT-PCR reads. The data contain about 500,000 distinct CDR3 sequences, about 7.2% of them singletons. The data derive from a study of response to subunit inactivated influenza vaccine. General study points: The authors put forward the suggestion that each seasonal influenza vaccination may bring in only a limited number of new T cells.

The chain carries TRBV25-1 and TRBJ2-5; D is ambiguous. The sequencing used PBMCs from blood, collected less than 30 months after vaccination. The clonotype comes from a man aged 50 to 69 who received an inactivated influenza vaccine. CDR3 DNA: TGTGCCAGCAGTGAACGGCCAAGCCGTGGACAAGAGACCCAGTACTTC. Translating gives CASSERPSRGQETQYF. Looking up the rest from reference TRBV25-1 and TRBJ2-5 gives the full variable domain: EADIYQTPRYLVIGTGKKITLECSQTMGHDKMYWYQQDPGMELHLIHYSYGVNSTEKGDLSSESTVSRIRTEHFPLTLESARPSHTSQYLCASSERPSRGQETQYFGPGTRLLVL.